A single sample is the source of the 23 T cell receptor beta chains below, sequenced in a study of blood T cell repertoires in COVID-19. TCRdb keeps only in-frame clones here, not all; method: immunoSEQ multiplex PCR. The table shows over 250,000 clones, with 88% occurring only once. The sample consisted of peripheral blood. The source is a woman in her thirties or forties who had recovered from COVID-19.

V is TRBV30 and J is TRBJ2-2, with TRBD2 matching 11 bases. The CDR3 is 18 residues long. CDR1 GTSNPN and CDR2 SVGIG come from the germline V gene (reference sequence). V shed 0 bases and J 2 bases; nucleotides not matched to a gene: 8. DNA of the CDR3: TGTGCCTGGAGTGTAAACCCCCTAGCGGGAGGCAACACCGGGGAGCTGTTTTTT. Translating gives CAWSVNPLAGGNTGELFF.

The chain recombines TRBV4-1 with TRBJ1-1; TRBD1 agrees at 10 bases. The CDR3 length is 17 residues. V gave up 0 bases and J gave up 4 bases; unmatched junction bases: 8. Germline V gives CDR1 MGHRA, CDR2 YSYEKL. The CDR3 loop reads CASSQDHRQGAITEAFF. As DNA, the CDR3 is TGCGCCAGCAGCCAAGATCACCGACAGGGGGCGATCACTGAAGCTTTCTTT.

J is TRBJ2-3 and V is TRBV5-1; possible D gene TRBD2, 6 bases. CDR1 is SGHRS and CDR2 is YFSETQ in the germline V gene. Deletions cut 0 bases from V and 4 bases from J, with 12 bases between. The CDR3 runs to 15 residues. CDR3: CASSLGRLVPDTQYF. Written as DNA, the CDR3 is TGCGCCAGCAGCTTGGGGCGACTAGTCCCAGATACGCAGTATTTT.

The rearrangement joins TRBV18 to TRBJ1-1; unclear D gene. V was clipped by 1 base and J by 0 bases, with 12 bases between them. This CDR3 region has 16 residues. Germline CDR1 reads KGHSH; CDR2 reads LQKENI. The CDR3 coding sequence is TGTGCCAGCTCACCACGGGCAGGTAAACTGAACACTGAAGCTTTCTTT. Translated: CASSPRAGKLNTEAFF.

This clone appeared a few times. The chain joins TRBV5-6 to TRBJ1-3; D gene unclear. The V end lost 7 bases, the J end lost 3 bases, and 17 bases lay between the germline ends. Germline V gives CDR1 SGHDT, CDR2 YYEEEE. The CDR3 runs to 15 residues. The CDR3 loop is CASGNWGGLGNTIYF. In nucleotides, the CDR3 is TGTGCCAGCGGAAACTGGGGTGGACTTGGAAACACCATATATTTT.

As DNA, the CDR3 is TGTGCCAGCAATCCACAGGGGGCCACTGAAGCTTTCTTT. This encodes CASNPQGATEAFF. This sequence joins TRBV25-1 and TRBJ1-1, with 9 bases that match TRBD1. Germline CDR1 MGHDK, CDR2 SYGVNS. V shed 7 bases, J shed 4 bases, and the junction held 4 bases outside the gene matches. CDR3 length: 13 amino acids. Based on the CDR3 plus reference TRBV25-1 and TRBJ1-1, the full variable domain is EADIYQTPRYLVIGTGKKITLECSQTMGHDKMYWYQQDPGMELHLIHYSYGVNSTEKGDLSSESTVSRIRTEHFPLTLESARPSHTSQYLCASNPQGATEAFFGQGTRLTVV.

V and J are TRBV9 and TRBJ1-2; D unclear. V was clipped by 6 bases and J by 4 bases, with 19 bases between them. This CDR3 is built from 15 residues. The germline gives CDR1 SGDLS, CDR2 YYNGEE. The CDR3 bases are TGTGCCAGCACCGCCCACAGTGGGTCCCCCTATGGCTACACCTTC. Its protein is CASTAHSGSPYGYTF.

V gene TRBV6-4 combines with J gene TRBJ2-5; TRBD2 might be the D (5 bases). The V gene's germline CDR1 is MRHNA and CDR2 SNTAGT. This CDR3 is 13 amino acids long. Trimming took off 3 bases at V and 7 bases at J, with 12 bases between the two ends. The CDR3 sequence is CASSEGLRGTQYF. In nucleotides, the CDR3 is TGTGCCAGCAGTGAGGGCCTCCGGGGGACCCAGTACTTC.

V usage is TRBV2 and J usage is TRBJ2-1, with 9 bases that match TRBD1. The germline V gene has CDR1 SNHLY and CDR2 FYNNEI. Trimming took 10 bases from V and 7 from J; bases not matched to a gene: 11. The CDR3 contains 14 residues. The CDR3 here is CATRPGQGMNEQFF. In nucleotides, the CDR3 is TGTGCCACCCGGCCGGGACAGGGTATGAATGAGCAGTTCTTC.

The chain couples TRBV20-1 to TRBJ1-2; no reliable D call. This CDR3 has 12 amino acids. The germline V gene encodes CDR1 DFQATT and CDR2 SNEGSKA (reference sequence). V was cut by 3 bases and J by 2 bases, with 7 bases left in between. The CDR3 DNA follows: TGCAGTGCTAGTCCCAGAAACTATGGCTACACCTTC. Residues: CSASPRNYGYTF.

This clone was seen only a few times. Other DNA sequences in the sample encode the same CDR3. This chain uses TRBV5-1 with TRBJ2-7; 7 bases are a match to TRBD1. This CDR3 has 14 amino acids. Trimming cost V 0 bases and J 2 bases; bases outside gene matches: 2. The germline V gene has CDR1 SGHRS and CDR2 YFSETQ. CDR3 sequence: CASSLGQGAYEQYF. The CDR3 DNA follows: TGCGCCAGCAGCTTGGGCCAGGGGGCCTACGAGCAGTACTTC.

The chain has TRBV2 and TRBJ1-4, with 7 bases lining up with TRBD1. Looked up from germline, CDR1 is SNHLY and CDR2 is FYNNEI. V dropped 8 bases and J dropped 8; count of bases not matched to a gene: 5. The CDR3 length is 12 residues. The CDR3 sequence: CASWGQTEKLFF. As DNA, the CDR3 is TGTGCCAGCTGGGGACAGACCGAAAAACTGTTTTTT.

The rearrangement joins TRBV11-2 to TRBJ1-3; tentatively, D is TRBD1 (6 bases). The V gene's germline CDR1 is SGHAT and CDR2 FQNNGV. Trimming cost V 6 bases and J 0 bases, with 12 bases left between them. The CDR3 is made up of 15 amino acids. This chain's CDR3 is CASRTDRLSGNTIYF. CDR3 coding DNA: TGTGCCAGCAGAACCGACAGGCTCTCTGGAAACACCATATATTTT.

The rearrangement joins TRBV30 to TRBJ2-3, with D perhaps matching TRBD2 (5 bases). V lost 2 bases and J 1 base, leaving 13 bases between the germline ends. This CDR3 has 15 amino acids. Germline values: CDR1 GTSNPN, CDR2 SVGIG (reference sequence). Here the CDR3 DNA reads TGTGCCTGGAGTCACGGGATGGGAGGCACAGATACGCAGTATTTT. This sequence encodes CAWSHGMGGTDTQYF.

V gene TRBV4-2 combines with J gene TRBJ2-1, with D possibly matching TRBD2 (5 bases). The V and J ends lost 1 base and 7 bases respectively, with 14 bases between them. The CDR3 spans 15 residues. CDR1 is LGHNA and CDR2 is YNFKEQ in the germline V gene. This CDR3 is CASSQVLPRGNEQFF. CDR3 sequence (DNA): TGTGCCAGCAGCCAAGTCCTACCCCGAGGGAATGAGCAGTTCTTC.

This chain uses TRBV28 with TRBJ1-1, with TRBD1 as a possible D gene (6 bases). The germline gives CDR1 MDHEN, CDR2 SYDVKM. Trimming removed 1 base from V and 1 base from J, with 13 bases in between. This CDR3 is 16 amino acids long. The CDR3 loop reads CASSLFRGRGNTEAFF. DNA of the CDR3: TGTGCCAGCAGTTTATTCAGGGGCCGGGGGAACACTGAAGCTTTCTTT.

The chain carries TRBV19 and TRBJ1-5; 10 nucleotides align to TRBD1. CDR3 length: 15 residues. The germline V gene encodes CDR1 LNHDA and CDR2 SQIVND (reference sequence). The V segment lost 8 bases and the J segment 4 bases; nucleotides outside the gene matches: 8. CDR3 protein: CASGRDRGGNQPQHF. The CDR3 region has the DNA TGTGCCAGTGGGCGGGACAGGGGAGGAAATCAGCCCCAGCATTTT. The full variable domain, its missing parts supplied by reference TRBV19 and TRBJ1-5, is DGGITQSPKYLFRKEGQNVTLSCEQNLNHDAMYWYRQDPGQGLRLIYYSQIVNDFQKGDIAEGYSVSREKKESFPLTVTSAQKNPTAFYLCASGRDRGGNQPQHFGDGTRLSIL.

The chain joins TRBV6-5 to TRBJ2-1, with 7 bases lining up with TRBD1. Germline CDR1 reads MNHEY; CDR2 reads SVGAGI. This CDR3 is built from 14 residues. J was trimmed by 14 bases and V by 6 bases; bases with no gene match: 16. The CDR3 sequence is CASSRDSEGISEFF. In DNA form, the CDR3 reads TGTGCCAGCAGCCGGGACAGCGAGGGGATATCGGAGTTCTTC.

This chain joins TRBV10-1 and TRBJ2-3, with 10 nucleotides matching TRBD2. V shed 7 bases, J shed 6 bases, and the junction held 7 bases outside the gene matches. This CDR3 region has 14 residues. The germline CDR1 and CDR2 sequences are WNHNN and SYGVQD (reference sequence). CDR3 residues: CASNSGRAGDTQYF. DNA of the CDR3: TGCGCCAGCAACAGCGGGAGGGCCGGGGATACGCAGTATTTT.

The chain is built from TRBV21-1 and TRBJ2-7; the D segment call TRBD2 is taken from the table without a DNA check. TRBV21-1 is a pseudogene. The CDR3 runs to 14 residues. In DNA form, the CDR3 reads TGTGCCACCTTGCACCGGAGCGGGAGAGACGAGCAGTACGTC. Its protein is CATLHRSGRDEQYV.

Worth noting for this clone: A much larger clonotype is one base distant, so this may be a read error. The same CDR3 is also encoded by other DNA sequences in this sample. The chain uses TRBV6-1 and TRBJ1-2; D remains unclear. V gave up 1 base and J gave up 4 bases, with 4 bases separating them. The germline gives CDR1 MNHNS, CDR2 SASEGT. This CDR3 comprises 12 residues. The CDR3 reads CASSEGSYGYTF. The CDR3, as DNA: TGTGCCAGCAGTGAAGGGAGCTATGGCTACACCTTC.

The chain is built from TRBV7-9 and TRBJ2-4; 11 bases line up with TRBD2. CDR1 and CDR2 (germline): SEHNR, FQNEAQ (reference sequence). The CDR3 spans 17 residues. Trimming at V came to 5 bases and at J to 0 bases, leaving 6 bases not matched to a gene. The CDR3 coding sequence is TGTGCCAGCAGCCCAGGGACTAGCGGACTAGCCAAAAACATTCAGTACTTC. It encodes CASSPGTSGLAKNIQYF.

V gene TRBV15 combines with J gene TRBJ2-1, with 11 bases matching TRBD2. Germline V CDR1 and CDR2: LNHNV, YYDKDF (reference sequence). The CDR3 extends over 16 amino acids. After removal of 6 bases from V and 7 bases from J, the junction contained 11 bases not matched to a gene. CDR3 nucleotide sequence: TGTGCCACCAGGCTAGCGGGAGGCCACCACCCAAATGAGCAGTTCTTC. Translation gives CATRLAGGHHPNEQFF.